This passage covers 14 T cell receptor beta chains from one sample sequenced in a study of blood T cell repertoires in COVID-19. Clones were read by immunoSEQ multiplex PCR, and TCRdb kept only the in-frame ones, dropping some. Of 370,000 or so clones in the sample, roughly 77% are singletons; the top ten hold about 1.2%. Sequencing used peripheral blood. Source of these receptors: a human donor with acute or convalescent COVID-19. The donor label of this sample is uncertain.

This chain uses TRBV18 with TRBJ2-7; D is perhaps TRBD2 (6 bases). V lost 6 bases to trimming and J lost 6 bases, with 24 bases between them. CDR3 length: 16 amino acids. The V gene's germline CDR1 is KGHSH and CDR2 LQKENI. CDR3 in DNA: TGTGCCAGCTCGAACTCAGGGACTCGGAAGTGGGTCGAGCAGTACTTC. It codes for CASSNSGTRKWVEQYF. Using reference TRBV18 and TRBJ2-7 for the parts outside the CDR3, the full variable domain is NAGVMQNPRHLVRRRGQEARLRCSPMKGHSHVYWYRQLPEEGLKFMVYLQKENIIDESGMPKERFSAEFPKEGPSILRIQQVVRGDSAAYFCASSNSGTRKWVEQYFGPGTRLTVT.

The sample holds a few counts of this clone. The rearrangement links TRBV11-3 to TRBJ1-1; a weak D match, TRBD1 (5 bases). Trimming took 3 bases from V and 6 from J, leaving 14 bases between them. There are 14 residues in the CDR3. The germline CDR1 and CDR2 sequences are SGHNT and YENEEA. The CDR3 here is CASSLTLWGPEAFF. The CDR3 DNA reads as TGTGCCAGCAGCTTGACCCTATGGGGCCCTGAAGCTTTCTTT.

This sequence joins TRBV5-1 and TRBJ2-3; 8 bases line up with TRBD2. CDR1 and CDR2 from the germline V gene are SGHRS and YFSETQ. V lost 0 bases to trimming and J lost 4 bases; unmatched junction nucleotides: 16. CDR3 size: 19 residues. The CDR3 DNA sequence: TGCGCCAGCAGCTTGGTGCCAGGCGGGGGGATAAGCGCCTCAGATACGCAGTATTTT. Its protein is CASSLVPGGGISASDTQYF. Together with reference TRBV5-1 and TRBJ2-3, the CDR3 gives the full variable domain: KAGVTQTPRYLIKTRGQQVTLSCSPISGHRSVSWYQQTPGQGLQFLFEYFSETQRNKGNFPGRFSGRQFSNSRSEMNVSTLELGDSALYLCASSLVPGGGISASDTQYFGPGTRLTVL.

This clone was seen once. The CDR3 here is CASSPSGGNQPQHF. In DNA, the CDR3 is TGTGCCAGCAGCCCCTCCGGGGGGAATCAGCCCCAGCATTTT. The gene calls are TRBV7-8 and TRBJ1-5; D perhaps matches TRBD1 (5 bases). The CDR3 extends over 14 amino acids. V lost 5 bases to trimming and J lost 4 bases, with 12 bases between them. Germline-derived CDR1 and CDR2 are SGHVS and FQNEAQ.

The CDR3 sequence: CASSGRGMDGYGYTF. The CDR3 DNA follows: TGTGCCAGCAGTGGGCGGGGGATGGACGGGTATGGCTACACCTTC. This chain connects TRBV9 to TRBJ1-2, with a possible D match to TRBD1 (5 bases). Germline loops: CDR1 SGDLS, CDR2 YYNGEE. The germline V and J ends were trimmed by 5 bases and 5 bases, with 19 bases remaining between them. This CDR3 comprises 15 residues.

This rearrangement joins TRBV30 to TRBJ1-2, with D maybe TRBD1 (5 bases). The CDR3 sequence is 13 residues long. V was trimmed by 7 bases and J by 4 bases, leaving 16 bases between them. Per germline, CDR1 GTSNPN and CDR2 SVGIG (reference sequence). CDR3 loop: CASPLGASYGYTF. CDR3 nucleotides: TGTGCCTCCCCCCTAGGGGCTAGCTATGGCTACACCTTC.

The chain combines TRBV6-5 with TRBJ1-3; no clear D. The CDR3 extends over 16 amino acids. Trimming took off 0 bases at V and 0 bases at J, with 9 bases between the two ends. Germline V gene sequence: CDR1 MNHEY, CDR2 SVGAGI. Here the CDR3 DNA reads TGTGCCAGCAGTTACTCGTCGGTAATCTCTGGAAACACCATATATTTT. It yields the protein CASSYSSVISGNTIYF.

The gene calls are TRBV7-9 and TRBJ1-4; 7 bases map to TRBD1. CDR1 SEHNR and CDR2 FQNEAQ come from the germline V gene (reference sequence). The CDR3 extends over 12 amino acids. J gave up 8 bases and V 5 bases, and 2 bases lay outside the gene matches. The CDR3 here is CASSTQGEKLFF. The CDR3 coding sequence is TGTGCCAGCAGCACACAGGGGGAAAAACTGTTTTTT.

The chain employs TRBV18 and TRBJ2-5; the match to TRBD2 covers 10 bases. J lost 2 bases, V lost 1 base, and 4 bases had no gene match. CDR1 is KGHSH and CDR2 is LQKENI in the germline V gene. The CDR3 consists of 16 residues. CDR3 sequence reads: CASSPQRGGGQETQYF. In DNA, the CDR3 is TGTGCCAGCTCACCACAGCGGGGGGGCGGACAAGAGACCCAGTACTTC.

The chain employs TRBV19 and TRBJ1-5, with TRBD1 as a possible D gene (5 bases). CDR1 and CDR2 (germline): LNHDA, SQIVND (reference sequence). Trimming removed 1 base from V and 11 bases from J, with 15 bases in between. This CDR3 is 14 amino acids long. CDR3 nucleotides: TGTGCCAGTAGTATAGTCCCCGACAGTGCAACCCAGCATTTT. Residues: CASSIVPDSATQHF. Combining the CDR3 with reference TRBV19 and TRBJ1-5 gives the whole variable domain DGGITQSPKYLFRKEGQNVTLSCEQNLNHDAMYWYRQDPGQGLRLIYYSQIVNDFQKGDIAEGYSVSREKKESFPLTVTSAQKNPTAFYLCASSIVPDSATQHFGDGTRLSIL.

The rearrangement uses TRBV19 and TRBJ2-2; a possible D gene is TRBD2 (5 bases). The V gene's germline CDR1 is LNHDA and CDR2 SQIVND (reference sequence). The V end lost 7 bases, the J end lost 2 bases, and 20 bases lay between the germline ends. This CDR3 comprises 17 residues. CDR3 residues: CASKGETGRPNTGELFF. In DNA, the CDR3 is TGTGCCAGTAAGGGAGAAACCGGGCGCCCAAACACCGGGGAGCTGTTTTTT.

V is TRBV5-4 and J is TRBJ1-2; 8 bases are shared with TRBD1. V lost 4 bases to trimming and J lost 4 bases; unmatched junction nucleotides: 6. The CDR3 has 14 amino acids. The germline CDR1 and CDR2 sequences are SGHNT and YYREEE (reference sequence). This CDR3 is CASSGGQGTYGYTF. CDR3 nucleotides: TGTGCCAGCAGCGGTGGACAGGGCACCTATGGCTACACCTTC.

This chain links TRBV28 with TRBJ1-5; D might be TRBD1 (6 bases). The CDR3 extends over 15 amino acids. Germline loops: CDR1 MDHEN, CDR2 SYDVKM. V lost 6 bases, J lost 4 bases, and 16 bases lay in between. Here the CDR3 DNA reads TGTGCCAGCAGCCTCCCCCGACAGGCTAATCAGCCCCAGCATTTT. It is translated as CASSLPRQANQPQHF.

V is TRBV12-5 and J is TRBJ2-1; possible D gene TRBD2, 5 bases. V gave up 3 bases and J gave up 0 bases, with 6 bases separating them. Germline CDR1 and CDR2: LGHNT and FRNRAP. The CDR3 runs 14 residues. The DNA of the CDR3 is TGTGCTAGTGGTTTCGAGGGCTCCTACAATGAGCAGTTCTTC. Protein product: CASGFEGSYNEQFF.